This T cell receptor beta chain was retrieved from a study of HIV-infected patients and healthy controls. The V gene lost 0 bases and the J gene lost 2 bases, with 19 bases spanning the gap. Germline loops: CDR1 DFQATT, CDR2 SNEGSKA (reference sequence). CDR3 length: 17 residues. MiXCR, applied by TCRdb to the 5' RACE reads, yields one record per CDR3 protein. The profile shows about 67,000 distinct CDR3 sequences, about a sixth of them singletons. Specimen: CD4+ T cells from blood. This chain uses TRBV20-1 with TRBJ2-5; possible D gene TRBD2, 7 bases. This receptor was identified in a human donor in good health. This CDR3 reads CSARDLMRGGLQETQYF. In DNA form, the CDR3 reads TGCAGTGCTAGAGATCTGATGAGGGGGGGCCTACAAGAGACCCAGTACTTC.